Listed below are T cell receptor beta chains from one sample, sequenced in a study of blood T cell repertoires in COVID-19. Clones were sequenced by immunoSEQ multiplex PCR, and TCRdb holds only the in-frame ones, with some missing. The table records around 200,000 clones, about 88% of them present only once. The specimen sequenced was peripheral blood. The receptors originated from a man aged 25 to 40 with active or convalescent COVID-19. CDR3s leave out the opening cysteine and the closing phenylalanine or tryptophan. Some rows have no size entry. The others give once, few or many, or a class for an expanded clone.

j_call v_call cdr3_length clone_size cdr3_aa
TRBJ2-1 TRBV25-1 13 - ASSGDSGRYNEQF
TRBJ2-4 TRBV18 12 - ASSPDLAKNIQY
TRBJ1-5 TRBV2 13 - ASSTGGYSNQPQH
TRBJ1-2 TRBV4-3 12 many ASSYSRENYGYT
TRBJ2-6 TRBV7-6 17 - ASSLVIQGEVSGANVLT
TRBJ2-2 TRBV9 12 - ASMGHANTGELF
TRBJ1-5 TRBV2 10 - ASRPGGQPQH
TRBJ1-6 TRBV4-1 13 - ASSQHGDSNSPLH
TRBJ2-7 TRBV6-5 12 - ASRGDRGIYEQY
TRBJ2-2 TRBV6-5 13 - ASSFWTVNTGELF
TRBJ2-2 TRBV27 10 - ASSLATGELF
TRBJ2-3 TRBV28 14 - ASSYPSGRAEDTQY
TRBJ1-2 TRBV3-1/TRBV3-2 16 - ASSQTGAGGFLRYGYT
TRBJ2-7 TRBV5-6 10 - ASSLSIYEQY
TRBJ1-5 TRBV30 12 - AWSRDSGSGPQH